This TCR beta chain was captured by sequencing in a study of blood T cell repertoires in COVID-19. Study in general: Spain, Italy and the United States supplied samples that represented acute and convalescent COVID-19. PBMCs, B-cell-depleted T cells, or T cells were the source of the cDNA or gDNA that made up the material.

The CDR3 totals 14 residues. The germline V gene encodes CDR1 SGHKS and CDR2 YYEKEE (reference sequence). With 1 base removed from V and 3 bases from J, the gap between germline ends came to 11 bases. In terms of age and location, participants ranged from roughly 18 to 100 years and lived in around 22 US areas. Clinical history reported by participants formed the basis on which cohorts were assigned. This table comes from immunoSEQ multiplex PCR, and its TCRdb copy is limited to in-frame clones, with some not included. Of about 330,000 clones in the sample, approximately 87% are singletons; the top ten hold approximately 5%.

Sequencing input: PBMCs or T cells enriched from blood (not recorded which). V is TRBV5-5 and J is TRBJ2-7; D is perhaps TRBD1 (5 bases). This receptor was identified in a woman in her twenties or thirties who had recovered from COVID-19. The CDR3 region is CASSLLQGSYEQYF. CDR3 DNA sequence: TGTGCCAGCAGCTTGTTGCAGGGTAGCTACGAGCAGTACTTC. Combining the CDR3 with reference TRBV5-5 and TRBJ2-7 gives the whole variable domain DAGVTQSPTHLIKTRGQQVTLRCSPISGHKSVSWYQQVLGQGPQFIFQYYEKEERGRGNFPDRFSARQFPNYSSELNVNALLLGDSALYLCASSLLQGSYEQYFGPGTRLTVT.